The clone carrying this T cell receptor beta chain has only a few counts. The antigen is not known. Clinical symptoms, serum thyroxine and TRAb, thyroid ultrasound and orbital computed tomography were used for the diagnoses. Trimming pared 1 base from V and 3 bases from J, leaving 6 bases between. The CDR3 sequence is 14 residues long. CDR1 is SGHTA, CDR2 FQGNSA, per germline. The CDR3 regions of TCR beta were amplified from RNA transcripts. HTBI primers were the set used in a first-round RT-PCR of the TCR CDR3. TCRdb recomputed calls from the multiplex PCR reads with MiXCR, one row per CDR3 protein. The data show 700,000 or so distinct CDR3 sequences, more than 12% seen once. The sample is drawn from a study of T cells in Graves' hyperthyroidism and ophthalmopathy. Study observations and caveats: The blood repertoire included most of the expanded thyroid clonotypes above 0.001.

The specimen was blood. The source is a woman between 45 and 65 years old with Graves' ophthalmopathy. The J gene is TRBJ2-2, the V gene TRBV7-2; no clear D. In DNA, the CDR3 is TGTGCCAGCAGCTTAGTCGGAGACACCGGGGAGCTGTTTTTT. This encodes CASSLVGDTGELFF.